The sequence of this T cell receptor beta chain was determined in a study of Graves' ophthalmopathy and Graves' hyperthyroidism. The study's findings and limits: Sensitivity of 85% to 90% and specificity of nearly 82% were achieved when a 13-signature model separated ophthalmopathy from stable hyperthyroidism. The model achieved over 60% sensitivity and over 72% specificity for ophthalmopathy progression.

This clonotype was recorded once. The target antigen is unknown. Amplified TCR beta CDR3 regions were obtained using RNA transcripts as template. Scientists carried out first-round RT-PCR using HTBI primers and then a second-round multiplex PCR. TCRdb redid the calling of the multiplex PCR reads with MiXCR, one entry per CDR3 protein. The sample yields 450,000 to 600,000 distinct CDR3 sequences, approximately 35% seen once. The germline gives CDR1 SGHTA, CDR2 FQGNSA. The V end lost 2 bases, the J end lost 7 bases, and 12 bases lay between the germline ends. CDR3 length: 14 amino acids. Sequencing input: peripheral blood or thyroid tissue (not recorded which). V is TRBV7-2 and J is TRBJ1-5, with D possibly TRBD1 on 5 matching bases. This sequence was found in an adult man with Graves' hyperthyroidism. DNA of the CDR3: TGTGCCAGCAGCTTAAGAGGGACGGGGCAGCCCCAGCATTTT. It translates to CASSLRGTGQPQHF.